This T cell receptor (beta chain) is drawn from a study of blood T cell repertoires in COVID-19. Study context: T cells, B-cell-depleted T cells, or PBMCs provided the cDNA or gDNA that served as material.

In germline, CDR1 is MNHEY, CDR2 SVGAGI. This CDR3 has 16 residues. Trimming pared 6 bases from V and 0 bases from J, leaving 15 bases between. Study processing details: Researchers report that nucleated cell counts were estimated from reference gene primer amplification. The repertoire was sequenced with immunoSEQ multiplex PCR; TCRdb's copy has only in-frame clones and lacks some. V and J calls and clone size are those listed in that table; D and trimming were worked out from the DNA. The sample consists of about 74,000 clones, roughly 88% of them appearing once. Sequencing was performed on peripheral blood. This chain uses TRBV6-5 with TRBJ1-3; D is possibly TRBD1 (5 bases). This receptor was obtained from an elderly woman with active or convalescent COVID-19. CDR3 region: CASSYTQGYSGNTIYF. CDR3 coding DNA: TGTGCCAGCAGCTACACCCAGGGCTACTCTGGAAACACCATATATTTT.